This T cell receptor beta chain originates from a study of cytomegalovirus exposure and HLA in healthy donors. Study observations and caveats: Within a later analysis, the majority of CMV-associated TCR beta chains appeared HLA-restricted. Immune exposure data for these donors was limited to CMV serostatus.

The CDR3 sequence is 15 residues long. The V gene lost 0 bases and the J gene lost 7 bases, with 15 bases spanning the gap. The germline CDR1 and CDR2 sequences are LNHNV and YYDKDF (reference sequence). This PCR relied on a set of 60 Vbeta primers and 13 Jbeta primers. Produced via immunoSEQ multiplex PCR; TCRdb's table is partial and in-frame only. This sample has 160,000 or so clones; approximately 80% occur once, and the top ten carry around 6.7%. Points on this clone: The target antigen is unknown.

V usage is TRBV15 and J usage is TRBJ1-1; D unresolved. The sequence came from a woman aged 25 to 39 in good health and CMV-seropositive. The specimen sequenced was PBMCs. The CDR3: CATSRDNPSRGEAFF. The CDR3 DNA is TGTGCCACCAGCAGAGATAATCCCAGTCGTGGTGAAGCTTTCTTT.